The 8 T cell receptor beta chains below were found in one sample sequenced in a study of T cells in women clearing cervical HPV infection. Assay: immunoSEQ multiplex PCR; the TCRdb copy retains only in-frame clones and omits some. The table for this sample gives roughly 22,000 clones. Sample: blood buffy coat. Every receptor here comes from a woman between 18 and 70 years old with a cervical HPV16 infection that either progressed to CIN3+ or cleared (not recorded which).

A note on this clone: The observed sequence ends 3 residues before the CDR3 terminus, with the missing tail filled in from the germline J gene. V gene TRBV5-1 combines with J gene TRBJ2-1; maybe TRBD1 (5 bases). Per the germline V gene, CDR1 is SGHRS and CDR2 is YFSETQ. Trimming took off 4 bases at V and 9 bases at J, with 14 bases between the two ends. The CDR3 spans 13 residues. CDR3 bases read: TGCGCCAGCAGCGCCTCCTTTGACAGTGAG. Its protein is CASSASFDSE. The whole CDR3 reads CASSASFDSEQFF.

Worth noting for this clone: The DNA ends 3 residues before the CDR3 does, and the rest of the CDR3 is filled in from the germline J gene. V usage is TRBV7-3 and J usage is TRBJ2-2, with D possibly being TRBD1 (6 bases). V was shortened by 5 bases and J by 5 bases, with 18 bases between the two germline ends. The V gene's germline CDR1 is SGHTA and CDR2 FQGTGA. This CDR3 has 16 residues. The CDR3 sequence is CASSAPGGHGTGELFF. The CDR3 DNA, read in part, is TGTGCCAGCAGCGCCCCTGGGGGCCATGGGACCGGGGAG.

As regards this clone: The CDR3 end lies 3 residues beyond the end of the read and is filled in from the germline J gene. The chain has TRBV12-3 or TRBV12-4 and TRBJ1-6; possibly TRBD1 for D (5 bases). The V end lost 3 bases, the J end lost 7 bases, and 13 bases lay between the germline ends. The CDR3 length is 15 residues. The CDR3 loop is CASSLGTGGNSPLHF. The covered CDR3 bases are TGTGCCAGCAGTTTGGGTACCGGGGGGAATTCACCC.

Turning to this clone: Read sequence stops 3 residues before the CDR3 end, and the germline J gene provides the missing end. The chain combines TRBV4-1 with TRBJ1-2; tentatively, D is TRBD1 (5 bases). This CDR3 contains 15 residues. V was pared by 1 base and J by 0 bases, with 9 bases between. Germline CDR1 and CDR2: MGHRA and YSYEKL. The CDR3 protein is CASSQGTYANYGYTF. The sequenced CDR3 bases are TGCGCCAGCAGCCAAGGGACATACGCTAACTATGGC.

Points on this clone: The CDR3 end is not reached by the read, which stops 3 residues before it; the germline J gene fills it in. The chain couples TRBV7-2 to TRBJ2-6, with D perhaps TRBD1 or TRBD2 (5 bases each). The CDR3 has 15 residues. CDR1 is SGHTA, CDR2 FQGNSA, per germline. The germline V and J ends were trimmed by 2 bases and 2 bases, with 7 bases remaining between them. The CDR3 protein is CASSLQGAGANVLTF. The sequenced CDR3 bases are TGTGCCAGCAGCTTACAGGGAGCTGGGGCCAACGTC.

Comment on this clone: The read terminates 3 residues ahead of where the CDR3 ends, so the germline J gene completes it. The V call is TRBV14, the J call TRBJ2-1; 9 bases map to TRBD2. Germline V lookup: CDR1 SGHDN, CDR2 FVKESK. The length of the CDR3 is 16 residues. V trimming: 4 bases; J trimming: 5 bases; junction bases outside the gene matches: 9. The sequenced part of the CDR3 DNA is TGTGCCAGCAGCCCAGGGAAAGCGGGAGGAAACAATGAG. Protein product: CASSPGKAGGNNE. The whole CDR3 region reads CASSPGKAGGNNEQFF.

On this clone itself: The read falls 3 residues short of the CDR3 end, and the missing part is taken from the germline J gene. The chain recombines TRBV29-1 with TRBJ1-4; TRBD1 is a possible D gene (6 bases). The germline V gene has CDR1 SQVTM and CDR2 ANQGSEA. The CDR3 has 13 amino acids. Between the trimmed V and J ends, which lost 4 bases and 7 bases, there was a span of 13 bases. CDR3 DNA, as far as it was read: TGCAGCGTTGTAAAGACAGGAAGTGAAAAA. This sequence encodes CSVVKTGSEK. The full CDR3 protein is CSVVKTGSEKLFF.

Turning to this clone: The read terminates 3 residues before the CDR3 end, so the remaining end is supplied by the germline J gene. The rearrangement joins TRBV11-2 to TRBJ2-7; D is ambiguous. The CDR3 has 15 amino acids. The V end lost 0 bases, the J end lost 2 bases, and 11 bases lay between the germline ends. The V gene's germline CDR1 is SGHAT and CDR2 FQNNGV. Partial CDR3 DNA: TGTGCCAGCAGCTTAGATCGCAGGCGAACCTACGAG. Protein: CASSLDRRRTYE. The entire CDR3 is CASSLDRRRTYEQYF. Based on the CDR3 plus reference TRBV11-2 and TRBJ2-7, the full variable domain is EAGVAQSPRYKIIEKRQSVAFWCNPISGHATLYWYQQILGQGPKLLIQFQNNGVVDDSQLPKDRFSAERLKGVDSTLKIQPAKLEDSAVYLCASSLDRRRTYEQYFGPGTRLTVT.